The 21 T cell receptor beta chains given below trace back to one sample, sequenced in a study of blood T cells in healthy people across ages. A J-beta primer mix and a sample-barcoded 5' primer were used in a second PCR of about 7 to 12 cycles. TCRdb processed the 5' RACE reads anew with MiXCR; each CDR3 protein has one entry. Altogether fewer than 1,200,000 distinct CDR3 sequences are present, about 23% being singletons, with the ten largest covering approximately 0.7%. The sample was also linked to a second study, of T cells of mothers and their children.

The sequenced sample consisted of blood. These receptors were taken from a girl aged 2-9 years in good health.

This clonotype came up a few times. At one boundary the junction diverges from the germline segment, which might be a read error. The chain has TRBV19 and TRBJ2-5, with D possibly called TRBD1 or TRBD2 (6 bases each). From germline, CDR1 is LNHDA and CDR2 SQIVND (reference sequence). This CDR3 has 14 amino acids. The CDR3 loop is CASSIRGPGETQYF. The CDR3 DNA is TGTGCCAGCAGTATTCGGGGGCCCGGGGAGACCCAGTACTTC.

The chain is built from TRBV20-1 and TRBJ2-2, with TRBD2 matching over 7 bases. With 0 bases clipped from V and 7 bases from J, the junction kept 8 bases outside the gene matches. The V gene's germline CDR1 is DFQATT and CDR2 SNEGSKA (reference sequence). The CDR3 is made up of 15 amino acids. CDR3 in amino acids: CSAREKAGNGGELFF. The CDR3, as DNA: TGCAGTGCTAGAGAAAAAGCGGGGAACGGCGGGGAGCTGTTTTTT.

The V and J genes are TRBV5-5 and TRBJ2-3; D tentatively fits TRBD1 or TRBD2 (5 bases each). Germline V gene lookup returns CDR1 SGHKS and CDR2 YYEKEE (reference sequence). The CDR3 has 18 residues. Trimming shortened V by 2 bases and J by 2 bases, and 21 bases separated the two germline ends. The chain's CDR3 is CASSLRDRWGPVTDTQYF. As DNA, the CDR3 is TGTGCCAGCAGCTTAAGAGACAGATGGGGACCGGTCACAGATACGCAGTATTTT.

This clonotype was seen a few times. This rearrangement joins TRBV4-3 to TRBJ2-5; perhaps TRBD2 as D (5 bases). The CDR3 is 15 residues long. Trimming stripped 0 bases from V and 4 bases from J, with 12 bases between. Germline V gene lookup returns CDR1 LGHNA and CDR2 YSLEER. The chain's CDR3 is CASSQEIAQRETQYF. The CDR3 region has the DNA TGCGCCAGCAGCCAAGAGATAGCGCAGAGAGAGACCCAGTACTTC.

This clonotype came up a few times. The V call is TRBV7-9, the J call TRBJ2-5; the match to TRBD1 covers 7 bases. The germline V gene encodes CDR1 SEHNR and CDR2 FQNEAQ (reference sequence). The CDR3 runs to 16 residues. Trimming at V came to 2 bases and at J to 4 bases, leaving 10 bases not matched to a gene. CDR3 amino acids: CASSLTEGARRETQYF. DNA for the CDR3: TGTGCCAGCAGCTTAACTGAGGGGGCGCGACGAGAGACCCAGTACTTC.

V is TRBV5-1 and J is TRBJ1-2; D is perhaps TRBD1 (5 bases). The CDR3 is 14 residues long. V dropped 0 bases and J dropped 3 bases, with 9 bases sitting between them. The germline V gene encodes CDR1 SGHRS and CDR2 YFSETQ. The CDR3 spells CASSLVQGDYGYTF. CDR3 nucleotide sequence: TGCGCCAGCAGCTTGGTCCAGGGCGACTATGGCTACACCTTC.

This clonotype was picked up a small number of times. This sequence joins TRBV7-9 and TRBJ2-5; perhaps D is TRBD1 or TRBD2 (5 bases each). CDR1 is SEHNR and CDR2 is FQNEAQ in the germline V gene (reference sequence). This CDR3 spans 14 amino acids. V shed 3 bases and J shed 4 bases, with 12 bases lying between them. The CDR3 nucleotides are TGTGCCAGCAGCTTTGGGGGATTGATAGAGACCCAGTACTTC. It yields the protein CASSFGGLIETQYF.

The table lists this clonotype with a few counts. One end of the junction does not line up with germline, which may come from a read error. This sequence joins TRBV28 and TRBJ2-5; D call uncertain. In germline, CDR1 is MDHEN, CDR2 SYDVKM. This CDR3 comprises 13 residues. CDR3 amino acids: CAGSLHFQETQYF. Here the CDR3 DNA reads TGTGCCGGCAGTTTGCACTTCCAAGAGACCCAGTACTTC.

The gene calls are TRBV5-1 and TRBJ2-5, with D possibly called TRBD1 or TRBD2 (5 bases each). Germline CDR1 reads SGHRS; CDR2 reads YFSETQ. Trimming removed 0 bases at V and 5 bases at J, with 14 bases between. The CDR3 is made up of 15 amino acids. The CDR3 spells CASSLGAAWGETQYF. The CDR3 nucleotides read TGCGCCAGCAGCTTGGGAGCGGCTTGGGGGGAGACCCAGTACTTC.

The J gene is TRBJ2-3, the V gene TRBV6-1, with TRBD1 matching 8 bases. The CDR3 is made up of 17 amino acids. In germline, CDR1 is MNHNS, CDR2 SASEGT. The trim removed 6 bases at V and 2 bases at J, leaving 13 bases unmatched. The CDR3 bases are TGTGCCAGCAGACCTTATGCAGGGGGCCCCCACACAGATACGCAGTATTTT. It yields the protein CASRPYAGGPHTDTQYF.

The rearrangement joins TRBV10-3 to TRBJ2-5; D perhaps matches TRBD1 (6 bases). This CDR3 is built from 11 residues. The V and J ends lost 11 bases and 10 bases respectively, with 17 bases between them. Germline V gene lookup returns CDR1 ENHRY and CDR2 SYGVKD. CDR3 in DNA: TGTGCCGTACACAACCAGGACAGCCAGTACTTC. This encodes CAVHNQDSQYF.

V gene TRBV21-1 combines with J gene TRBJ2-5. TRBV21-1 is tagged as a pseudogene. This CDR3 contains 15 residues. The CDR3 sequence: CASSKGPSHQETQYF. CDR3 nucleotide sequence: TGTGCCAGTAGCAAAGGCCCAAGCCATCAAGAGACCCAGTACTTC.

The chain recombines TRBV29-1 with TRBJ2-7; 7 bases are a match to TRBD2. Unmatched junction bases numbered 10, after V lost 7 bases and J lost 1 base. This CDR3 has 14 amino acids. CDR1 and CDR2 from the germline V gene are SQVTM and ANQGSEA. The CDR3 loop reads CSAGGPTGSYEQYF. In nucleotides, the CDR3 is TGCAGCGCGGGGGGACCAACGGGATCCTACGAGCAGTACTTC.

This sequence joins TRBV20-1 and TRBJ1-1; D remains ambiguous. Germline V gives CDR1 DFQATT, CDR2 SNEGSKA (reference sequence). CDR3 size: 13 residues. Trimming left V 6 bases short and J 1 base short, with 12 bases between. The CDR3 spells CSAGRSRNTEAFF. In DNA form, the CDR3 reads TGCAGTGCGGGAAGGAGTCGGAACACTGAAGCTTTCTTT.

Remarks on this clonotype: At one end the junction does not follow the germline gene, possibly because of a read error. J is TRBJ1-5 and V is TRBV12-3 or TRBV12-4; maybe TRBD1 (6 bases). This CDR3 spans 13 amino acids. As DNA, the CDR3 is TGTGCCAGCAGTTACAGGGCAAGTCAGCCCCGGCATTTT. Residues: CASSYRASQPRHF.

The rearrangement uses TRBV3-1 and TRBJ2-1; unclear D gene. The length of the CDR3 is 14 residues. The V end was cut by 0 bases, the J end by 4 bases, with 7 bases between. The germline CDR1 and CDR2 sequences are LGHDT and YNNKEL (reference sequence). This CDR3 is CASSQETEYNEQFF. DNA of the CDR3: TGTGCCAGCAGCCAAGAAACTGAGTACAATGAGCAGTTCTTC.

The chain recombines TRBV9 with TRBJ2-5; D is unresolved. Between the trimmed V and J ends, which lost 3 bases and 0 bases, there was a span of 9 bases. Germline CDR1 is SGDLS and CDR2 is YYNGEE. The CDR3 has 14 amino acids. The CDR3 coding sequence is TGTGCCAGCAGCGCCCCCGAAGACCAAGAGACCCAGTACTTC. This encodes CASSAPEDQETQYF.

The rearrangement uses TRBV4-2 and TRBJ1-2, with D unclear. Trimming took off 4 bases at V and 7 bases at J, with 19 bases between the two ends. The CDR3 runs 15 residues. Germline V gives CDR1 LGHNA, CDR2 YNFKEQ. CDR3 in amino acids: CASSPYGPDLGGYTF. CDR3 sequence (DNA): TGTGCCAGCAGCCCCTATGGACCAGATCTAGGTGGCTACACCTTC.

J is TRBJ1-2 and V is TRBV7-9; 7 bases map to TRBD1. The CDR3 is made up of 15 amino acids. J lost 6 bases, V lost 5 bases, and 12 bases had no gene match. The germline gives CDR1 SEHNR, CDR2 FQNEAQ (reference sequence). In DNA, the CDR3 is TGTGCCAGCAGCCCAAGGGCGACAGGGAACCATGGCTACACCTTC. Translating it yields CASSPRATGNHGYTF.

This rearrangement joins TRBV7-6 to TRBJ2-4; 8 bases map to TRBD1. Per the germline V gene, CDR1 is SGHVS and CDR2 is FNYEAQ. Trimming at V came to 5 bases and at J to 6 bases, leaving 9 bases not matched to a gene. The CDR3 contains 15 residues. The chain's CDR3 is CASSPTTGVGNIQYF. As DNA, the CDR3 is TGTGCCAGCAGCCCCACGACAGGGGTGGGAAACATTCAGTACTTC.

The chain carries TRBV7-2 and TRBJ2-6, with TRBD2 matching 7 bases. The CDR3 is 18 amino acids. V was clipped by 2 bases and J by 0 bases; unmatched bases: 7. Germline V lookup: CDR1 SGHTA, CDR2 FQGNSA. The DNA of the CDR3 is TGTGCCAGCAGCTTAAAGAGCGGGGAGAGCTCTGGGGCCAACGTCCTGACTTTC. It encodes CASSLKSGESSGANVLTF.